Here is one TCR beta chain with its context. Using immunoSEQ multiplex PCR, the repertoire was profiled, and TCRdb retains in-frame clones only, with some absent. Of about 100,000 clones in the sample, about nine tenths are singletons; the top ten hold roughly a sixth. The data derive from a study of blood T cell repertoires in COVID-19. Looked up from germline, CDR1 is MDHEN and CDR2 is SYDVKM. Trimming cost V 3 bases and J 0 bases; bases outside gene matches: 11. This CDR3 spans 19 amino acids. This TCR was sampled from a man between 45 and 60 years old with acute or convalescent COVID-19. This chain joins TRBV28 and TRBJ1-3, with 10 bases aligning to TRBD1. Material for sequencing was peripheral blood. CDR3 DNA: TGTGCCAGCAGTTTTTTCGGACAGGGGGAATTAGACTCTGGAAACACCATATATTTT. It codes for CASSFFGQGELDSGNTIYF.